This paragraph covers one T cell receptor beta chain sequence. Its recognized antigen is unknown. Base qualities are not recorded, but no much larger clone differs from it by a single base. RNA was extracted using the RNeasy kit, and roughly 0.45 to 1 ug of the RNA was reverse transcribed with random hexamers. TCR beta CDR3 regions were amplified with the immunoSEQ multiplex PCR assay covering 54 Vbeta and 13 Jbeta segments. PCR amplification bias was corrected by using a synthetic template baseline for primer optimization and computational correction. In the authors' own workflow: Reads were annotated to V, D and J genes according to IMGT and were analyzed with immunoSEQ Analyzer, with only productive sequences retained. Clonality was calculated as one minus the Shannon entropy normalized by log2 of the number of productive unique sequences. For each patient and control, public and private clones were evaluated among the 100 most prevalent clones. Susac-specific clones were defined as absent from healthy and MS cohorts, roughly 1,100 published viral clones and other ImmuneACCESS disease sequences. TCRdb trimmed the raw reads at Q25, called clones with MiXCR and kept productive beta chains. Rows are unified per CDR3 protein, each entry keeping the most common DNA and genes. The V and J calls reflect TCRdb's pipeline rather than the authors' work. For this sample there are about 200,000 distinct CDR3 sequences; roughly 92% appear just once. Of the sample, 0.1% falls within the top ten clones.

These data belong to a study of CD8 T cells in Susac syndrome (dated by TCRdb to between 2019 and 2020). Regarding the complete study: Repertoire sequencing was used to test whether CD8+ T cell activation and differentiation in Susac syndrome was antigen driven.

Broader findings and caveats from the paper: The TCR sequencing and HLA analysis was acknowledged to have included a relatively small number of individuals.

Peripheral blood CD8+ and CD4+ T cells from healthy donors, Susac syndrome patients and multiple sclerosis patients were profiled by high-throughput TCR beta sequencing. Healthy donors were included as age- and sex-matched controls. Bulk CD8+ and CD4+ T cells were purified magnetically by negative isolation, whereas CD8+ TEMRA cells were enriched by FACS. Blood was drawn into EDTA tubes, processed within 24 hours, and PBMCs were isolated by density gradient centrifugation. PBMCs intended for TCR sequencing were frozen in liquid nitrogen and were later thawed in a 37 degrees C water bath. The sorted or isolated CD4+, CD8+ and CD8+ TEMRA cells reached a purity of at least 90%. The receptor was derived from a human donor in good health. Sequencing input: CD4+ T cells from PBMCs.

The DNA sequence is given as TGCAGTGCCCCCCTTACCTACGAGCAGTACGTC. It encodes CSAPLTYEQYV. This sequence uses TRBV20-1 and TRBJ2-7; the D gene remains uncertain. The junction shows trimming of 6 bases on V and 2 bases on J, plus 8 bases between the germline ends. The CDR3 starts with the cysteine, ends with the valine, and has 11 residues. The kept DNA is CDR3 alone, 33 bases in frame from the first base. The germline V gene encodes CDR1 DFQATT and CDR2 SNEGSKA (reference sequence).